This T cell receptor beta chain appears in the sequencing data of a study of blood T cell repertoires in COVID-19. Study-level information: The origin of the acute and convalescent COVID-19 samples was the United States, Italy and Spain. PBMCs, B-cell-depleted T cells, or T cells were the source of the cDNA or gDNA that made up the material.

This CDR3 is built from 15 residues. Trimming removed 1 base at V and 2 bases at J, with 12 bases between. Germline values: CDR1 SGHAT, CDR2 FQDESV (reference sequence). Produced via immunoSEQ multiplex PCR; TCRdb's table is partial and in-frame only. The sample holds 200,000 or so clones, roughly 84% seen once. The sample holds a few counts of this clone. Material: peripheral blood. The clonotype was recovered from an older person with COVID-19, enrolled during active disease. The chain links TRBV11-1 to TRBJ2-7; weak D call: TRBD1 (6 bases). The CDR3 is CASSLVGRQAYEQYF. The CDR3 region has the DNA TGTGCCAGCAGCTTAGTGGGGCGACAGGCCTACGAGCAGTACTTC.